This TCR beta chain was retrieved from a study of blood T cell repertoires in COVID-19. Study-wide context: Some COVID-19 samples were acute and others convalescent; all came from the United States, Italy and Spain.

Original analysis: Estimation of nucleated cell counts relied on the amplification of reference gene primers. Assay used: immunoSEQ multiplex PCR; TCRdb lists only in-frame clones, some missing. The DNA gave D and trimming, while V, J and clone size come from that table. The sample carries some 260,000 clones, approximately 80% recorded once. Input material: peripheral blood. The receptor was derived from a man aged 80 or over with acute or convalescent COVID-19.

The chain's CDR3 is CASSPRGRDTEAFF. The DNA for the CDR3 is TGTGCCAGCAGTCCCAGGGGGCGGGACACTGAAGCTTTCTTT. The chain combines TRBV27 with TRBJ1-1, with 8 bases fitting TRBD1. V lost 5 bases and J lost 3; bases outside the gene matches: 5. The CDR3 has 14 residues. Germline-derived CDR1 and CDR2 are MNHEY and SMNVEV (reference sequence).